Following are 5 T cell receptor beta chains from one sample sequenced in a study of cytomegalovirus exposure and HLA in healthy donors. Amplification used 60 Vbeta primers and 13 Jbeta primers. Only in-frame clones appear in the TCRdb table, and some are missing; sequencing was by immunoSEQ multiplex PCR. The repertoire includes 200,000 or so clones, approximately 87% of them detected once, and around 1.2% sits in the top ten. Material: PBMCs. These receptor sequences come from a man aged 25-40 years in good health and CMV-seronegative.

V is TRBV7-9 and J is TRBJ2-2, with 7 bases matching TRBD2. CDR1 SEHNR and CDR2 FQNEAQ come from the germline V gene (reference sequence). The CDR3 has 13 residues. With V trimmed by 7 bases and J by 7 bases, 6 bases remained unmatched. The CDR3 DNA reads as TGTGCCAGCAACCCGGGGAGGGACGGGGAGCTGTTTTTT. It encodes CASNPGRDGELFF.

V gene TRBV5-1 combines with J gene TRBJ2-1; D perhaps matches TRBD1 (5 bases). V gave up 4 bases and J gave up 5 bases, with 16 bases separating them. CDR1 and CDR2 (germline): SGHRS, YFSETQ. The CDR3 length is 15 residues. The DNA of the CDR3 is TGCGCCAGCAGCCCTTCGGGTGACAGACACAATGAGCAGTTCTTC. It translates to CASSPSGDRHNEQFF.

The V and J genes are TRBV19 and TRBJ2-3, with 7 bases lining up with TRBD1. This CDR3 is 14 amino acids long. V shed 0 bases and J 9 bases; nucleotides not matched to a gene: 6. Looked up from germline, CDR1 is LNHDA and CDR2 is SQIVND (reference sequence). CDR3 sequence reads: CASSIDLRGQTQYF. The CDR3 bases are TGTGCCAGTAGTATAGATCTAAGGGGGCAGACGCAGTATTTT.

V is TRBV20-1 and J is TRBJ2-5; D is uncertain. Germline V gene sequence: CDR1 DFQATT, CDR2 SNEGSKA (reference sequence). Trimming took off 6 bases at V and 3 bases at J, with 5 bases between the two ends. There are 10 residues in the CDR3. The CDR3, as DNA: TGCAGTGCGTTCGAAGAGACCCAGTACTTC. It codes for CSAFEETQYF.

This chain connects TRBV19 to TRBJ1-5; TRBD1 agrees at 10 bases. This CDR3 spans 15 amino acids. Germline V gene lookup returns CDR1 LNHDA and CDR2 SQIVND (reference sequence). V trimming: 6 bases; J trimming: 7 bases; junction bases outside the gene matches: 9. The CDR3 region has the DNA TGTGCCAGTAGCAAAATAGGACAGGGGGGACAGCCCCAGCATTTT. Protein: CASSKIGQGGQPQHF. Drawing the rest from reference TRBV19 and TRBJ1-5, the complete variable domain is DGGITQSPKYLFRKEGQNVTLSCEQNLNHDAMYWYRQDPGQGLRLIYYSQIVNDFQKGDIAEGYSVSREKKESFPLTVTSAQKNPTAFYLCASSKIGQGGQPQHFGDGTRLSIL.